The clone carrying this TCR beta chain was recorded a few times. First-strand cDNA relied on TRAV- and TRBV-specific primers spanning alpha and beta chains. TCR amplification involved about 21 PCR cycles with a constant-region primer and V-primer adapter. With in vitro transcription, the isolated mRNA was amplified. TCRdb independently ran MiXCR on the reads; one entry per CDR3 protein. This sample has around 20,000 distinct CDR3 sequences, with around 67% found just once. Donors, who were enrolled in a single-arm phase I dose-escalation trial, received nivolumab, ipilimumab, aspirin, low-dose cyclophosphamide and low-dose radiotherapy. This record belongs to a study of low-dose radiotherapy and immunotherapy resistance in tumors. Study details: Treatment consisted of nivolumab 240 mg every two weeks and ipilimumab 1 mg/kg every six weeks, given intravenously to patients. Intravenously given cyclophosphamide 200 mg/m2 followed a two-week schedule that placed each dose one day before radiation and immunotherapy.

Trimming took 4 bases from V and 2 from J, leaving 14 bases between them. This CDR3 region has 15 residues. The germline gives CDR1 SGHDT, CDR2 YYEEEE. The V call is TRBV5-6, the J call TRBJ2-3; D may correspond to TRBD1 or TRBD2 (5 bases each). The receptor was isolated from a human donor with advanced metastatic prostate, ovarian, gallbladder or colorectal cancer (not recorded which). This table probably holds off-target reads from a library built for another chain. The CDR3 nucleotides read TGTGCCAGCAGCCCGGGACCCCAAACCACAGATACGCAGTATTTT. This gives the protein CASSPGPQTTDTQYF.